This T cell receptor (beta chain) is drawn from a study of CD8 T cells in ankylosing spondylitis. Trimming cost V 0 bases and J 7 bases, with 4 bases left between them. The CDR3 is made up of 11 amino acids. CDR1 DFQATT and CDR2 SNEGSKA come from the germline V gene (reference sequence). Making the TCR beta libraries involved quantitative 5'-RACE with molecular barcodes. TCRdb used MiXCR to reprocess the 5' RACE reads, holding one entry per CDR3 protein. Among 210,000 or so distinct CDR3 sequences listed, about 26% were seen once. There are a few counts of this clonotype. What it binds is not known. Study-level points and caveats: Disease-linked clones bore a CD8+ phenotype, appearing relatively rarely in peripheral blood. The clones that were linked to disease were reported to be significantly enriched in matched synovial fluid samples from ankylosing spondylitis patients. Previous work reported some of these motif variants in the synovial fluid and blood of reactive arthritis.

The receptor was isolated from a male donor with ankylosing spondylitis or in good health (not recorded which). Source material: blood, either unsorted or a sorted T cell fraction (not recorded which). The V gene is TRBV20-1, the J gene TRBJ2-1; no reliable D call. The chain's CDR3 is CSARDLNEQFF. DNA of the CDR3: TGCAGTGCTAGAGATCTGAATGAGCAGTTCTTC.